The text below deals with one T cell receptor (beta chain). The assay was immunoSEQ multiplex PCR, and TCRdb's table has in-frame clones only and misses some. In the table there are about 280,000 clones, about 85% of which are singletons. These data belong to a study of blood T cell repertoires in COVID-19. The overall study: Nucleic acid was either cDNA or gDNA, and it came from T cells, B-cell-depleted T cells, or PBMCs.

Trimming removed 6 bases from V and 1 base from J, with 12 bases in between. Looked up from germline, CDR1 is SGHNT and CDR2 is YENEEA. The CDR3 is 14 amino acids. The sample consisted of peripheral blood. This TCR was recovered from a human donor in a cohort sampled during active COVID-19. The V and J genes are TRBV11-3 and TRBJ1-1; D remains unclear. The CDR3 sequence is CASSNSVGNTEAFF. The CDR3 DNA reads as TGTGCCAGCAGTAATTCGGTCGGGAACACTGAAGCTTTCTTT.